Each of the 29 T cell receptor beta chains below was sequenced from the same sample in a study of T cell changes during pregnancy in multiple sclerosis. Antigens of these TCRs are unknown. Method: immunoSEQ multiplex PCR; TCRdb's copy keeps in-frame clones and lacks some. The data hold about 360 clones, with approximately 50% observed a single time. The sample was cultured CD4+ T cells. These TCRs come from a female patient with multiple sclerosis, enrolled in a pregnancy study. Some clones in this sample may be carry-over from other donors' samples.

To note about this clone: Compared with germline, one end of the junction differs, possibly owing to a read error. This chain connects TRBV30 to TRBJ1-2; D ambiguous. From germline, CDR1 is GTSNPN and CDR2 SVGIG (reference sequence). This CDR3 has 11 residues. The CDR3 region is CTWSLSYGYTF. The CDR3 bases are TGTACCTGGAGCCTGAGCTATGGCTACACCTTC.

The V gene is TRBV6-5, the J gene TRBJ1-2, with D maybe TRBD1 (6 bases). Between the trimmed V and J ends, which lost 7 bases and 5 bases, there was a span of 14 bases. CDR1 is MNHEY, CDR2 SVGAGI, per germline. CDR3 length: 13 residues. This CDR3 is CASTQGTAYGYTF. The CDR3 coding sequence is TGTGCCAGCACCCAGGGGACGGCTTATGGCTACACCTTC.

This rearrangement joins TRBV19 to TRBJ1-2; no reliable D call. The CDR3 loop spans 16 amino acids. The V gene lost 3 bases and the J gene lost 4 bases, with 18 bases spanning the gap. Germline CDR1 reads LNHDA; CDR2 reads SQIVND (reference sequence). The CDR3, as DNA: TGTGCCAGTAGTATGTTGACTCCGACTCGTATCTATGGCTACACCTTC. Translation: CASSMLTPTRIYGYTF.

The genes are TRBV5-1 and TRBJ1-2, with D hard to call. The CDR3 is 13 amino acids. CDR1 is SGHRS and CDR2 is YFSETQ in the germline V gene. V shed 2 bases and J shed 8 bases, with 13 bases lying between them. CDR3 in DNA: TGCGCCAGCAGCTTTACGGGAGAGGAGGGCTACACCTTC. Its translation is CASSFTGEEGYTF.

This sequence joins TRBV30 and TRBJ1-2, with 11 bases matching TRBD1. V was pared by 6 bases and J by 7 bases, with 16 bases of the junction left unmatched. The CDR3 spans 16 residues. Germline V gene sequence: CDR1 GTSNPN, CDR2 SVGIG (reference sequence). Here the CDR3 reads CACPRRTGGSIGGYTF. As DNA, the CDR3 is TGTGCCTGCCCCCGCCGGACAGGGGGCTCGATCGGTGGCTACACCTTC.

The V call is TRBV7-2, the J call TRBJ1-1; possible D gene TRBD1, 5 bases. V gave up 3 bases and J gave up 1 base, with 15 bases separating them. The CDR3 contains 16 residues. The germline CDR1 and CDR2 sequences are SGHTA and FQGNSA. In DNA, the CDR3 is TGTGCCAGCAGCTTTCACGGGGGGGAGGCGAACACTGAAGCTTTCTTT. Its protein is CASSFHGGEANTEAFF.

This rearrangement joins TRBV4-3 to TRBJ1-4; D possibly corresponds to TRBD1 (6 bases). The CDR3 length is 15 residues. CDR1 LGHNA and CDR2 YSLEER come from the germline V gene. The V and J ends lost 2 bases and 8 bases respectively, with 15 bases between them. The CDR3 spells CASSQQPGAGEKLFF. CDR3 in DNA: TGCGCCAGCAGCCAACAACCGGGGGCAGGGGAAAAACTGTTTTTT.

This clone qualifies as large (0.1 to 1%). The rearrangement joins TRBV11-2 to TRBJ1-2; 7 bases agree with TRBD1. Germline V CDR1 and CDR2: SGHAT, FQNNGV. Losses at the gene ends were 5 bases for V and 4 bases for J; bases not matched to a gene: 7. This CDR3 is built from 14 residues. The CDR3 region has the DNA TGTGCCAGCAGCCCGTCGACAGGGACCTATGGCTACACCTTC. Translating it yields CASSPSTGTYGYTF.

This clone has more than one count but fewer than ten. The chain is built from TRBV5-5 and TRBJ2-5; 9 nucleotides align to TRBD2. This CDR3 region has 18 residues. Germline V gene lookup returns CDR1 SGHKS and CDR2 YYEKEE (reference sequence). V was clipped by 0 bases and J by 5 bases; unmatched bases: 14. The CDR3, as DNA: TGTGCCAGCAGCTTGGCTGGGGCGGGAGGGCCTTCGAGGGAGACCCAGTACTTC. The encoded protein is CASSLAGAGGPSRETQYF.

This clone occurred a few times. This rearrangement joins TRBV4-2 to TRBJ2-1, with 8 bases fitting TRBD2. The germline gives CDR1 LGHNA, CDR2 YNFKEQ. The J segment lost 9 bases and the V segment lost 0 bases, leaving 7 bases of the junction unmatched. The CDR3 covers 15 residues. In DNA, the CDR3 is TGTGCCAGCAGCCAAGATCGGACTAGCTTCAGTGAGCAGTTCTTC. Its protein is CASSQDRTSFSEQFF.

The J gene is TRBJ2-4, the V gene TRBV7-9, with D perhaps TRBD2 (6 bases). This CDR3 has 16 amino acids. CDR1 SEHNR and CDR2 FQNEAQ come from the germline V gene (reference sequence). Trimming removed 1 base at V and 1 base at J, with 11 bases between. The CDR3 nucleotides read TGTGCCAGCAGCTTAGATTGGGGGAGGGCCAAAAACATTCAGTACTTC. Its translation: CASSLDWGRAKNIQYF.

V usage is TRBV5-1 and J usage is TRBJ1-2; TRBD1 matches 7 bases. The J segment lost 5 bases and the V segment lost 4 bases, leaving 8 bases of the junction unmatched. Germline CDR1 reads SGHRS; CDR2 reads YFSETQ. The CDR3 contains 14 residues. The CDR3, as DNA: TGCGCCAGCAGCCAACCGACAGGGAATTATGGCTACACCTTC. Protein sequence: CASSQPTGNYGYTF.

The chain joins TRBV6-1 to TRBJ2-3; 8 nucleotides match TRBD2. Per germline, CDR1 MNHNS and CDR2 SASEGT. The ends lost 10 bases at V and 6 bases at J; junction bases unmatched: 9. The CDR3 extends over 13 amino acids. The DNA for the CDR3 is TGTGCCACTCAAGCGGGAGTCTGGGATACGCAGTATTTT. This gives the protein CATQAGVWDTQYF.

The chain employs TRBV28 and TRBJ2-7; a weak D match, TRBD1 (5 bases). V shed 6 bases and J shed 2 bases, with 11 bases lying between them. This CDR3 contains 13 residues. The germline V gene encodes CDR1 MDHEN and CDR2 SYDVKM. The CDR3 loop is CASRDTGAYEQYF. CDR3 DNA: TGTGCCAGCAGAGACACAGGAGCCTACGAGCAGTACTTC.

In its sample, this clone was seen a few times. The chain has TRBV6-5 and TRBJ1-2, with 7 bases aligning to TRBD1. CDR1 MNHEY and CDR2 SVGAGI come from the germline V gene. V trimming: 6 bases; J trimming: 6 bases; junction bases outside the gene matches: 13. There are 15 residues in the CDR3. The CDR3 region has the DNA TGTGCCAGCAGCCTTACCGGACAGGTCCCTAATGGCTACACCTTC. Translating gives CASSLTGQVPNGYTF.

This chain joins TRBV21-1 and TRBJ2-1; the D call in the table, TRBD2, was not verified against the DNA. TRBV21-1 is designated a pseudogene. CDR3 length: 17 amino acids. The CDR3 DNA reads as TGTGCCAGCAGAGAGTCACTAGCTACACCTTCCGACAATGAGCAGTTCTTC. Translated, it gives CASRESLATPSDNEQFF.

This CDR3 reads CASSFQTGGNEQFF. In DNA form, the CDR3 reads TGTGCCAGCAGCTTCCAGACAGGGGGCAATGAGCAGTTCTTC. The rearrangement links TRBV7-3 to TRBJ2-1, with 9 nucleotides matching TRBD1. The CDR3 covers 14 residues. The V segment lost 3 bases and the J segment 6 bases; nucleotides outside the gene matches: 3. Germline CDR1 reads SGHTA; CDR2 reads FQGTGA.

This clone was detected only once. This chain uses TRBV9 with TRBJ1-3, with D unresolved. The CDR3 spans 15 residues. Deletions cut 0 bases from V and 4 bases from J, with 11 bases between. Germline V CDR1 and CDR2: SGDLS, YYNGEE. For the CDR3, the DNA is TGTGCCAGCAGCGTAGAGGGATTTACAGGAAACACCATATATTTT. This codes for CASSVEGFTGNTIYF.

By share, this clone ranks as large (0.1 to 1%). V usage is TRBV6-6 and J usage is TRBJ1-1, with D tentatively TRBD1 (6 bases). There are 16 residues in the CDR3. V lost 0 bases and J 3 bases, leaving 14 bases between the germline ends. The germline V gene encodes CDR1 MNHNY and CDR2 SVGAGI (reference sequence). CDR3 coding DNA: TGTGCCAGCAGTTACTCTTGGGGGCGCATCCACACTGAAGCTTTCTTT. Translated, it gives CASSYSWGRIHTEAFF.

The chain joins TRBV6-5 to TRBJ2-7; D remains unclear. CDR1 MNHEY and CDR2 SVGAGI come from the germline V gene. Trimming left V 2 bases short and J 2 bases short, with 10 bases between. The CDR3 contains 14 residues. The CDR3 reads CASSYAEVAYEQYF. The DNA of the CDR3 is TGTGCCAGCAGTTACGCAGAAGTGGCCTACGAGCAGTACTTC.

In this sample, this clone turned up a few times. This chain uses TRBV6-6 with TRBJ2-1; the match to TRBD2 covers 8 bases. Germline loops: CDR1 MNHNY, CDR2 SVGAGI (reference sequence). V was pared by 8 bases and J by 4 bases, with 10 bases of the junction left unmatched. The CDR3 totals 15 residues. The CDR3 region has the DNA TGTGCCAGCGGCGGGAGGACTAATCTTTACAATGAGCAGTTCTTC. Protein: CASGGRTNLYNEQFF.

In its sample, this clone is hyperexpanded. The chain is built from TRBV11-2 and TRBJ2-7; 14 bases map to TRBD2. CDR3 size: 14 residues. J gave up 8 bases and V 3 bases, and 3 bases lay outside the gene matches. Germline loops: CDR1 SGHAT, CDR2 FQNNGV. CDR3 protein: CASSFGTSGSKQYF. In DNA form, the CDR3 reads TGTGCCAGCAGCTTCGGGACTAGCGGGAGCAAGCAGTACTTC.

Relative to its sample, this clone is large. This chain connects TRBV7-9 to TRBJ2-7; TRBD2 aligns across 7 bases. Per germline, CDR1 SEHNR and CDR2 FQNEAQ (reference sequence). The CDR3 is made up of 12 amino acids. Trimming removed 3 bases from V and 12 bases from J; junction bases left unmatched: 8. CDR3 sequence reads: CASSLYPGGRYF. DNA for the CDR3: TGTGCCAGCAGCTTGTATCCGGGAGGAAGGTACTTC.

The chain has TRBV21-1 and TRBJ1-1. TRBV21-1 is reported as a pseudogene. The CDR3 sequence is 17 residues long. CDR3 protein: CASRQFLATTIRTEAFF. DNA of the CDR3: TGTGCCAGCAGACAGTTTCTAGCTACAACAATTCGCACTGAAGCTTTCTTT.

The chain has TRBV6-6 and TRBJ1-2; TRBD1 is a possible D gene (6 bases). Germline V CDR1 and CDR2: MNHNY, SVGAGI (reference sequence). The CDR3 extends over 15 amino acids. Trimming took 0 bases from V and 4 from J, leaving 12 bases between them. DNA for the CDR3: TGTGCCAGCAGTTACTCTGGGGGGCAAGGCTATGGCTACACCTTC. Translation: CASSYSGGQGYGYTF.

This clone is large in the sample. CDR3 residues: CASSSSLAPWDTQYF. DNA of the CDR3: TGCGCCAGCAGCAGTAGTCTAGCGCCTTGGGATACGCAGTATTTT. The rearrangement joins TRBV5-1 to TRBJ2-3, with D maybe TRBD2 (6 bases). The CDR3 extends over 15 amino acids. V lost 4 bases and J 6 bases, leaving 18 bases between the germline ends. Germline assignment: CDR1 SGHRS and CDR2 YFSETQ.

This sequence joins TRBV11-3 and TRBJ1-5; weak D call: TRBD1 (5 bases). Trimming took 2 bases from V and 6 from J, leaving 14 bases between them. Germline V lookup: CDR1 SGHNT, CDR2 YENEEA. CDR3 length equals 15 residues. The CDR3 spells CASSLFGGVGQPQHF. The CDR3 coding sequence is TGTGCCAGCAGCTTATTTGGGGGTGTGGGTCAGCCCCAGCATTTT.

This chain joins TRBV27 and TRBJ2-7; D is undetermined. Germline V gene lookup returns CDR1 MNHEY and CDR2 SMNVEV (reference sequence). Trimming removed 0 bases at V and 4 bases at J, with 7 bases between. The CDR3 contains 13 residues. This CDR3 reads CASSLSGEYEQYF. Here the CDR3 DNA reads TGTGCCAGCAGTTTATCGGGCGAGTACGAGCAGTACTTC.

Sample share makes this clone large. The J gene is TRBJ2-5, the V gene TRBV5-4; TRBD2 aligns across 11 bases. Per germline, CDR1 SGHNT and CDR2 YYREEE (reference sequence). The CDR3 is 16 residues long. With 3 bases clipped from V and 2 bases from J, the junction kept 6 bases outside the gene matches. The CDR3 reads CASSSRLAGSQETQYF. The CDR3 coding sequence is TGTGCCAGCAGCTCGCGACTAGCGGGATCACAAGAGACCCAGTACTTC.